This T cell receptor (beta chain) was recovered during a study of cytomegalovirus exposure and HLA in healthy donors. Study-wide results and caveats: A later analysis linked a missense variant in DCLRE1C to the trimming of TCR beta V and J genes. CMV serostatus was the sole immune exposure data available.

Germline-derived CDR1 and CDR2 are SEHNR and FQNEAQ (reference sequence). V lost 5 bases and J lost 4, with 9 bases in between. There are 12 residues in the CDR3. Worth noting for this clone: What it binds is unknown.

The PCR was carried out with 60 Vbeta primers and 13 Jbeta primers. Clones were sequenced by immunoSEQ multiplex PCR, and TCRdb holds only the in-frame ones, with some missing. The sample lists around 150,000 clones, about 80% seen once, with about 2% in the top ten. The V call is TRBV7-9, the J call TRBJ2-7; D is perhaps TRBD2 (6 bases). The receptor comes from a young man in good health and CMV-seronegative. Material: PBMCs. CDR3 sequence (DNA): TGTGCCAGCAGCCGCGGGGAATACGAGCAGTACTTC. It yields the protein CASSRGEYEQYF.